This passage covers 21 T cell receptor beta chains from one sample sequenced in a study of blood T cell repertoires in COVID-19. Profiled with immunoSEQ multiplex PCR; TCRdb holds only in-frame clones, not every one. The repertoire holds hundreds of thousands of clones, with approximately 86% as singletons. The source material was peripheral blood. Receptors originate from a human donor in a cohort sampled during active COVID-19.

The chain links TRBV7-3 to TRBJ2-1; TRBD2 aligns across 11 bases. V gave up 5 bases and J gave up 8 bases; unmatched junction bases: 11. The CDR3 spans 16 residues. Per the germline V gene, CDR1 is SGHTA and CDR2 is FQGTGA. The CDR3 DNA is TGTGCCAGCAGCCCCCAGGGTAGCGGGGGGGACGATGAGCAGTTCTTC. It encodes CASSPQGSGGDDEQFF.

The chain carries TRBV11-2 and TRBJ1-3; D not resolved. Trimming stripped 0 bases from V and 0 bases from J, with 6 bases between. CDR1 and CDR2 (germline): SGHAT, FQNNGV. The CDR3 has 15 amino acids. CDR3 residues: CASSLDLSSGNTIYF. As DNA, the CDR3 is TGTGCCAGCAGCTTAGATCTCAGCTCTGGAAACACCATATATTTT. The full variable domain, rest sourced from reference TRBV11-2 and TRBJ1-3, is EAGVAQSPRYKIIEKRQSVAFWCNPISGHATLYWYQQILGQGPKLLIQFQNNGVVDDSQLPKDRFSAERLKGVDSTLKIQPAKLEDSAVYLCASSLDLSSGNTIYFGEGSWLTVV.

This clone appeared a few times. V usage is TRBV15 and J usage is TRBJ2-5, with a tentative D call TRBD2 (6 bases). CDR1 and CDR2 (germline): LNHNV, YYDKDF (reference sequence). The CDR3 extends over 15 amino acids. V was pared by 1 base and J by 1 base, with 10 bases between. CDR3 in amino acids: CATSRAGGGQETQYF. DNA for the CDR3: TGTGCCACCAGCAGAGCTGGGGGAGGCCAAGAGACCCAGTACTTC.

V gene TRBV30 combines with J gene TRBJ1-5; TRBD1 is a possible D gene (5 bases). This CDR3 has 13 residues. CDR1 is GTSNPN and CDR2 is SVGIG in the germline V gene (reference sequence). Deletions cut 1 base from V and 3 bases from J, with 7 bases between. For the CDR3, the DNA is TGTGCCTGGAGTGGGGGCTCCAATCAGCCCCAGCATTTT. Encoded protein: CAWSGGSNQPQHF.

The chain combines TRBV7-8 with TRBJ2-7; 14 nucleotides align to TRBD2. Germline V gene lookup returns CDR1 SGHVS and CDR2 FQNEAQ. Germline trimming cut 6 bases from V and 1 base from J; bases unmatched to any gene: 14. The CDR3 extends over 19 amino acids. CDR3 sequence (DNA): TGTGCCAGCAGGAATCGAGGGACTAGCGGGAGAAAGGGGTCCTACGAGCAGTACTTC. It is translated as CASRNRGTSGRKGSYEQYF. The full variable domain, rest sourced from reference TRBV7-8 and TRBJ2-7, is GAGVSQSPRYKVAKRGQDVALRCDPISGHVSLFWYQQALGQGPEFLTYFQNEAQLDKSGLPSDRFFAERPEGSVSTLKIQRTQQEDSAVYLCASRNRGTSGRKGSYEQYFGPGTRLTVT.

This chain links TRBV5-1 with TRBJ2-5, with D possibly matching TRBD2 (5 bases). Trimming stripped 2 bases from V and 6 bases from J, with 26 bases between. CDR1 is SGHRS and CDR2 is YFSETQ in the germline V gene. There are 18 residues in the CDR3. The CDR3 sequence is CASSFFFSLPSEVQTQYF. In nucleotides, the CDR3 is TGCGCCAGCAGCTTTTTTTTCAGCCTCCCATCGGAGGTGCAGACCCAGTACTTC. The full variable domain, its missing parts supplied by reference TRBV5-1 and TRBJ2-5, is KAGVTQTPRYLIKTRGQQVTLSCSPISGHRSVSWYQQTPGQGLQFLFEYFSETQRNKGNFPGRFSGRQFSNSRSEMNVSTLELGDSALYLCASSFFFSLPSEVQTQYFGPGTRLLVL.

The rearrangement uses TRBV1 and TRBJ1-4. TRBV1 has pseudogene status. The length of the CDR3 is 16 residues. The CDR3 region is CTSSQTGTPLNEKLFF. DNA for the CDR3: TGCACCAGCAGCCAAACCGGGACTCCGCTTAATGAAAAACTGTTTTTT.

This clone came up once. The chain uses TRBV13 and TRBJ2-3; 8 bases are shared with TRBD1. Germline trimming cut 0 bases from V and 0 bases from J; bases unmatched to any gene: 2. CDR1 PRHDT and CDR2 FYEKMQ come from the germline V gene (reference sequence). This CDR3 is built from 16 residues. The DNA for the CDR3 is TGTGCCAGCAGCTTAGGAAGGGACAGGAGCACAGATACGCAGTATTTT. This translates into CASSLGRDRSTDTQYF.

This sequence joins TRBV30 and TRBJ2-5; tentative D call: TRBD1 (6 bases). CDR1 is GTSNPN and CDR2 is SVGIG in the germline V gene (reference sequence). This CDR3 contains 12 residues. With 1 base removed from V and 12 bases from J, the gap between germline ends came to 15 bases. The CDR3 here is CAWSATGEREYF. The CDR3 DNA follows: TGTGCCTGGAGTGCGACAGGAGAAAGGGAGTACTTC.

The gene calls are TRBV7-8 and TRBJ2-3, with D unresolved. This CDR3 is built from 15 residues. V dropped 3 bases and J dropped 0 bases, with 10 bases sitting between them. In germline, CDR1 is SGHVS, CDR2 FQNEAQ. The CDR3 region is CASSFPTGSTDTQYF. The CDR3 DNA sequence: TGTGCCAGCAGCTTCCCGACCGGGAGCACAGATACGCAGTATTTT. Full variable domain (outside the CDR3, taken from reference TRBV7-8 and TRBJ2-3): GAGVSQSPRYKVAKRGQDVALRCDPISGHVSLFWYQQALGQGPEFLTYFQNEAQLDKSGLPSDRFFAERPEGSVSTLKIQRTQQEDSAVYLCASSFPTGSTDTQYFGPGTRLTVL.

This chain connects TRBV20-1 to TRBJ1-2, with a weak D call TRBD1 (6 bases). Per the germline V gene, CDR1 is DFQATT and CDR2 is SNEGSKA (reference sequence). CDR3 length equals 11 residues. The CDR3 sequence: CNRAPPYGYTF. The CDR3, as DNA: TGCAACAGGGCCCCACCCTATGGCTACACCTTC.

The chain combines TRBV27 with TRBJ1-4; D gene ambiguous. The V and J ends lost 5 bases and 4 bases respectively, with 11 bases between them. Germline V gene lookup returns CDR1 MNHEY and CDR2 SMNVEV (reference sequence). The CDR3 spans 14 residues. CDR3 sequence reads: CASSRLRSNEKLFF. The CDR3 DNA follows: TGTGCCAGCAGTCGCCTTAGGAGTAATGAAAAACTGTTTTTT. Using reference TRBV27 and TRBJ1-4 for the parts outside the CDR3, the full variable domain is EAQVTQNPRYLITVTGKKLTVTCSQNMNHEYMSWYRQDPGLGLRQIYYSMNVEVTDKGDVPEGYKVSRKEKRNFPLILESPSPNQTSLYFCASSRLRSNEKLFFGSGTQLSVL.

CDR3 bases: TGTGCCAGCATATACGGGAACTACGAGCAGTACTTC. As protein: CASIYGNYEQYF. The chain joins TRBV6-5 to TRBJ2-7, with D perhaps TRBD2 (5 bases). This CDR3 contains 12 residues. V lost 7 bases and J lost 3, with 10 bases in between. Germline V gene data show CDR1 as MNHEY and CDR2 as SVGAGI.

This chain uses TRBV5-5 with TRBJ1-1, with 8 bases identical to TRBD1. The ends lost 4 bases at V and 2 bases at J; junction bases unmatched: 7. This CDR3 is built from 15 residues. The V gene's germline CDR1 is SGHKS and CDR2 YYEKEE (reference sequence). The CDR3 DNA follows: TGTGCCAGCAGCCGAATGGGACAGGTCAACACTGAAGCTTTCTTT. It specifies CASSRMGQVNTEAFF.

CDR3 in DNA: TGTGCCAGCAGTTACCGGACTCCTCACTATGGCTACACCTTC. This codes for CASSYRTPHYGYTF. This chain links TRBV6-6 with TRBJ1-2; D remains ambiguous. V dropped 2 bases and J dropped 3 bases, with 10 bases sitting between them. The CDR3 covers 14 residues. CDR1 is MNHNY and CDR2 is SVGAGI in the germline V gene (reference sequence).

The rearrangement links TRBV28 to TRBJ1-2; D uncertain. The CDR3 extends over 11 amino acids. From germline, CDR1 is MDHEN and CDR2 SYDVKM. The germline V and J ends were trimmed by 6 bases and 6 bases, with 8 bases remaining between them. The CDR3 sequence: CASRAGDGYTF. The CDR3 DNA is TGTGCCAGCAGGGCGGGCGATGGCTACACCTTC.

The chain uses TRBV5-1 and TRBJ2-3, with TRBD2 matching 7 bases. The trim removed 4 bases at V and 1 base at J, leaving 12 bases unmatched. The CDR3 is 17 residues long. The germline CDR1 and CDR2 sequences are SGHRS and YFSETQ. CDR3 in amino acids: CASSPEGFSGGTDTQYF. The CDR3, as DNA: TGCGCCAGCAGCCCCGAGGGGTTCAGCGGGGGCACAGATACGCAGTATTTT.

V is TRBV29-1 and J is TRBJ2-7; 7 nucleotides agree with TRBD2. Germline V gene data show CDR1 as SQVTM and CDR2 as ANQGSEA. V lost 5 bases, J lost 6 bases, and 16 bases stayed unmatched. The CDR3 is 15 amino acids. The CDR3 DNA reads as TGCAGCGTTTTCCATCCCGACGGGGGGAAGGTCGAGCAGTACTTC. Amino acids: CSVFHPDGGKVEQYF.

Concerning this clone: The same CDR3 also results from other DNA sequences found in this sample. The chain links TRBV5-6 to TRBJ2-7, with TRBD1 matching 8 bases. The V and J ends lost 4 bases and 2 bases, in that order; junction bases with no gene match: 8. Germline V gives CDR1 SGHDT, CDR2 YYEEEE. The CDR3 runs 15 residues. This CDR3 reads CASSLGQGLTYEQYF. In nucleotides, the CDR3 is TGTGCCAGCAGCCTAGGACAGGGACTGACCTACGAGCAGTACTTC.

This clone was observed a handful of times. J is TRBJ1-2 and V is TRBV27; 9 positions match TRBD1. The CDR3 contains 14 residues. Germline V CDR1 and CDR2: MNHEY, SMNVEV (reference sequence). Trimming took 4 bases from V and 6 from J; bases not matched to a gene: 6. The CDR3 here is CASSSGTGKDGYTF. The CDR3 bases are TGTGCCAGCAGTTCGGGGACAGGGAAAGATGGCTACACCTTC.

This chain joins TRBV5-1 and TRBJ1-2; D call uncertain. Trimming took off 0 bases at V and 3 bases at J, with 12 bases between the two ends. The CDR3 spans 15 residues. Germline CDR1 reads SGHRS; CDR2 reads YFSETQ. CDR3 sequence: CASSLAPGNDYGYTF. In DNA, the CDR3 is TGCGCCAGCAGCTTGGCCCCCGGGAATGACTATGGCTACACCTTC.